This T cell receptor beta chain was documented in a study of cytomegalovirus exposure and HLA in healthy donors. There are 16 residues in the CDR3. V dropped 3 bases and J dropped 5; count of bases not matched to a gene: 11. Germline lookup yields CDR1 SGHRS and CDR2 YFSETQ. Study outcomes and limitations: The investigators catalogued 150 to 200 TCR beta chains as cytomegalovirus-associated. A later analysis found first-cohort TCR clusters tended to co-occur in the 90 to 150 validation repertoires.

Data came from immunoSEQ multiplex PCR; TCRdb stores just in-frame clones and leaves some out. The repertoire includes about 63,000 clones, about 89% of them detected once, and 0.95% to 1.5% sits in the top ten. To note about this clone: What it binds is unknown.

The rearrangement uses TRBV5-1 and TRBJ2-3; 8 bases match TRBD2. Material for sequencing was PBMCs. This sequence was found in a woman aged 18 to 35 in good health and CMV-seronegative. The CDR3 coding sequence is TGCGCCAGCAGCTCCGCTCCGGGACTAGAACAAGATACGCAGTATTTT. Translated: CASSSAPGLEQDTQYF.